These T cell receptor beta chains were read from a single sample in a study of blood T cell repertoires in COVID-19. TCRdb's table, derived via immunoSEQ multiplex PCR, lists solely in-frame clones and lacks some. The sample has about 320,000 clones, less than 85% seen once. The specimen was PBMCs or T cells enriched from blood (not recorded which). The receptors were gathered from a young woman who had been exposed to COVID-19. The CDR3 runs from the conserved cysteine through the conserved F or W. The D gene is left open where the match is weak. The size entry is marked missing in some rows and otherwise reads once, few, many or a size class.

clone_size | j_call | d_call | v_call | cdr3_aa | cdr3_nt
NA | TRBJ2-3 | NA | TRBV2 | CAIPASPFSTDTQYF | TGTGCCATTCCGGCTAGCCCCTTTAGCACAGATACGCAGTATTTT
NA | TRBJ1-2 | TRBD1 | TRBV11-2 | CASTTDRGALVYTF | TGTGCCAGCACCACCGACAGGGGCGCGTTAGTCTACACCTTC
NA | TRBJ2-1 | TRBD1 | TRBV7-9 | CASSDTGTGVNNEQFF | TGTGCCAGCAGCGATACCGGGACAGGGGTAAACAATGAGCAGTTCTTC
once | TRBJ1-2 | TRBD1 | TRBV5-1 | CASSLGQGPPYTF | TGCGCCAGCAGCTTGGGACAGGGTCCCCCCTACACCTTC
NA | TRBJ1-1 | NA | TRBV5-4 | CASSPLPTTALNTEAFF | TGTGCCAGCAGCCCGCTCCCTACGACAGCACTGAACACTGAAGCTTTCTTT
NA | TRBJ2-3 | NA | TRBV11-2 | CASSLSSGVDTQYF | TGTGCCAGCAGCTTATCCTCGGGAGTTGATACGCAGTATTTT
NA | TRBJ2-7 | TRBD2 | TRBV19 | CASSLLAGAYEQYF | TGTGCCAGTAGCCTTCTAGCGGGAGCGTACGAGCAGTACTTC
NA | TRBJ2-7 | NA | TRBV10-2 | CASMGLYSYEQYF | TGCGCCAGCATGGGACTGTACTCCTACGAGCAGTACTTC
once | TRBJ1-5 | NA | TRBV19 | CASRGVEGEPQPQHF | TGTGCCAGCAGGGGAGTCGAGGGCGAACCCCAGCCCCAGCATTTT
once | TRBJ2-7 | TRBD2 | TRBV7-9 | CASSPGRVPGLYEQYF | TGTGCCAGCAGCCCAGGGAGGGTCCCGGGTCTCTACGAGCAGTACTTC
NA | TRBJ2-6 | NA | TRBV7-9 | CASGSHRGFASGANVLTF | TGTGCCAGCGGATCCCACCGCGGGTTCGCCTCTGGGGCCAACGTCCTGACTTTC
NA | TRBJ1-6 | NA | TRBV13 | CASRTSPGNSPLHF | TGTGCCAGCAGGACGTCCCCAGGGAATTCACCCCTCCACTTT
NA | TRBJ2-2 | TRBD2 | TRBV5-4 | CATTSGGVTGELFF | TGTGCCACCACGAGTGGGGGGGTCACCGGGGAGCTGTTTTTT
NA | TRBJ2-1 | NA | TRBV18 | CASSPPSRGTYNEQFF | TGTGCCAGCTCACCACCGTCGCGCGGGACTTACAATGAGCAGTTCTTC
NA | TRBJ2-5 | NA | TRBV19 | CASSISGFQETQYF | TGTGCCAGTAGTATTTCAGGGTTCCAAGAGACCCAGTACTTC
NA | TRBJ2-2 | TRBD1 | TRBV4-1 | CASSQATGLNTGELFF | TGCGCCAGCAGCCAAGCGACAGGGTTGAACACCGGGGAGCTGTTTTTT
NA | TRBJ1-4 | TRBD1 | TRBV28 | CASSSGTGISTNEKLFF | TGTGCCAGCAGTTCCGGGACAGGGATATCAACTAATGAAAAACTGTTTTTT
once | TRBJ2-7 | NA | TRBV7-9 | CASSLRQSSYEQYF | TGTGCCAGCAGCCTCAGACAGAGCTCCTACGAGCAGTACTTC
NA | TRBJ2-7 | NA | TRBV6-2/TRBV6-3 | CASSFTGTSYEQYF | TGTGCCAGCAGTTTTACCGGGACTTCCTACGAGCAGTACTTC
few | TRBJ2-7 | TRBD1 | TRBV6-6 | CASRQGQGFKNEQYF | TGTGCCAGCCGCCAGGGACAGGGATTCAAGAACGAGCAGTACTTC
NA | TRBJ2-3 | NA | TRBV5-1 | CASSSRGSGTDTQYF | TGCGCCAGCAGCTCTCGGGGTAGTGGCACAGATACGCAGTATTTT
NA | TRBJ2-1 | NA | TRBV20-1 | CSASTSYNEQFF | TGCAGTGCTAGTACTTCCTACAATGAGCAGTTCTTC
NA | TRBJ1-2 | TRBD1 | TRBV6-2/TRBV6-3 | CASSYDQGAGGYTF | TGTGCCAGCAGTTACGATCAGGGGGCCGGTGGCTACACCTTC
NA | TRBJ1-4 | TRBD1 | TRBV24-1 | CATSDSGTVGNEKLFF | TGTGCCACCAGTGATTCCGGGACAGTGGGGAATGAAAAACTGTTTTTT
NA | TRBJ1-4 | NA | TRBV28 | CASSLGGPTEKLFF | TGTGCCAGCAGTTTGGGGGGGCCTACAGAAAAACTGTTTTTT
NA | TRBJ1-1 | NA | TRBV18 | CASSPPVTSWGTEAFF | TGTGCCAGCTCACCACCGGTAACTAGCTGGGGCACTGAAGCTTTCTTT
NA | TRBJ1-4 | NA | TRBV30 | CAGTGLSNEKLFF | TGTGCCGGAACGGGGTTGTCTAATGAAAAACTGTTTTTT
once | TRBJ1-2 | NA | TRBV4-3 | CASSQEYRVQYFNYGYTF | TGCGCCAGCAGCCAAGAGTACAGGGTCCAGTACTTTAACTATGGCTACACCTTC
few | TRBJ2-5 | TRBD1 | TRBV6-5 | CASSYSGGPETQYF | TGTGCCAGCAGTTACTCAGGGGGCCCTGAGACCCAGTACTTC
NA | TRBJ2-7 | NA | TRBV6-1 | CASSSPGFEQYF | TGTGCCAGCAGTTCCCCCGGGTTCGAGCAGTACTTC
NA | TRBJ2-3 | TRBD1 | TRBV30 | CAWSVQQGLTDTQYF | TGTGCCTGGAGTGTACAACAGGGGCTCACAGATACGCAGTATTTT
NA | TRBJ2-5 | NA | TRBV7-3 | CASSLDRQETQYF | TGTGCCAGCAGCTTAGACAGACAAGAGACCCAGTACTTC
NA | TRBJ2-3 | TRBD2 | TRBV6-5 | CASREAGTQYF | TGTGCCTCCCGGGAGGCGGGTACGCAGTATTTT
NA | TRBJ1-2 | NA | TRBV7-9 | CASTRGDSDGYTF | TGTGCCAGCACCAGGGGAGATTCGGATGGCTACACCTTC
NA | TRBJ1-2 | TRBD1 | TRBV30 | CAGQDSRRLTMGYTF | TGTGCCGGACAGGACTCGAGAAGGTTAACTATGGGCTACACCTTC
NA | TRBJ1-5 | NA | TRBV7-2 | CASSLAGYSNQPQHF | TGTGCCAGCAGCTTGGCAGGGTACAGTAATCAGCCCCAGCATTTT
NA | TRBJ2-6 | NA | TRBV5-1 | CASSYGAGISGANVLTF | TGCGCCAGCAGCTATGGGGCAGGTATCTCTGGGGCCAACGTCCTGACTTTC
NA | TRBJ1-1 | TRBD1 | TRBV5-1 | CASSLDGTENTEAFF | TGCGCCAGCAGCTTGGACGGGACAGAGAACACTGAAGCTTTCTTT
NA | TRBJ2-1 | TRBD2 | TRBV30 | CAWSLLAGESEQFF | TGTGCCTGGAGTTTACTAGCGGGAGAGAGTGAGCAGTTCTTC
NA | TRBJ2-1 | NA | TRBV5-6 | CASSLAPRGNEQFF | TGTGCCAGCAGCTTGGCCCCCAGGGGCAATGAGCAGTTCTTC
NA | TRBJ2-7 | NA | TRBV11-3 | CASSSHRYEQYF | TGTGCCAGCAGCTCCCACAGGTACGAGCAGTACTTC
few | TRBJ2-5 | TRBD2 | TRBV30 | CAWSVGAGVQETQYF | TGTGCCTGGAGTGTAGGAGCGGGGGTCCAAGAGACCCAGTACTTC
NA | TRBJ2-3 | NA | TRBV6-2/TRBV6-3 | CASSYSGGLLRQDTQYF | TGTGCCAGCAGTTACTCGGGGGGACTCCTGAGGCAAGATACGCAGTATTTT
NA | TRBJ2-1 | TRBD2 | TRBV6-2/TRBV6-3 | CASSRAASGYYNEQFF | TGTGCCAGCAGCCGAGCGGCTAGCGGTTACTACAATGAGCAGTTCTTC